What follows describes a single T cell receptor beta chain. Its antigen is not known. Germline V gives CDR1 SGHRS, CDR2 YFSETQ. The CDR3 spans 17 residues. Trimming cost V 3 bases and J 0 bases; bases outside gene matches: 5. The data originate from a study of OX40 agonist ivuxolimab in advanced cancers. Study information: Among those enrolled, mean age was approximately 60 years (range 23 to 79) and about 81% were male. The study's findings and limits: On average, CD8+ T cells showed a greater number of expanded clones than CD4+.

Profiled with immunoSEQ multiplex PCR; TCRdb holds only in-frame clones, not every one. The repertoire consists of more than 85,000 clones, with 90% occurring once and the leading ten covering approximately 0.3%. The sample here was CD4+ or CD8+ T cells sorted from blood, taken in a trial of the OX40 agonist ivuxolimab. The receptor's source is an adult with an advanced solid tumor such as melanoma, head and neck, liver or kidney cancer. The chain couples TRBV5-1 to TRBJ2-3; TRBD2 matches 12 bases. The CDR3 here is CASSSGLAGFSTDTQYF. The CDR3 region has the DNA TGCGCCAGCAGCTCAGGACTAGCGGGATTTAGCACAGATACGCAGTATTTT.